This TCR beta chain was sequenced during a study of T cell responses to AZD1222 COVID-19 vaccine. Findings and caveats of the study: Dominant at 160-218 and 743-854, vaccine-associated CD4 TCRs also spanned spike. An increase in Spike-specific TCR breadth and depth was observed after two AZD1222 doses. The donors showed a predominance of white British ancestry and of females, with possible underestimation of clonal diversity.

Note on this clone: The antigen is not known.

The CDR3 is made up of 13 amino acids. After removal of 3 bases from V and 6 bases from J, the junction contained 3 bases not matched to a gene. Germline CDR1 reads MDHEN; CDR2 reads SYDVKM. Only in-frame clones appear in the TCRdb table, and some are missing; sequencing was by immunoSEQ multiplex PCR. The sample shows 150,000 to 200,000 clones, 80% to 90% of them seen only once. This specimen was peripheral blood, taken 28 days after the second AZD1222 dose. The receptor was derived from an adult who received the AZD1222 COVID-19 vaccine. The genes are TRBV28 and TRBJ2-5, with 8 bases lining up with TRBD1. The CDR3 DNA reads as TGTGCCAGCAGTTTGGACAGGGCCAAGACCCAGTACTTC. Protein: CASSLDRAKTQYF.